The source of this T cell receptor (beta chain) is a study of graft-versus-host responses after intestinal transplantation. The length of the CDR3 is 13 residues. Trimming removed 0 bases from V and 4 bases from J, with 4 bases in between. Germline CDR1 and CDR2: MGHRA and YSYEKL. Produced via immunoSEQ multiplex PCR; TCRdb's table is partial and in-frame only. Here the sample spans roughly 13,000 clones, less than 45% being singletons. The researchers put some 200,000 CFSE-labeled responder cells into plates with some 200,000 irradiated, violet-dye-labeled stimulator cells. Responder CD3+CD4+ and CD3+CD8+ cells that were proliferating and CFSE-low were sorted after the reaction.

The chain combines TRBV4-1 with TRBJ1-3; D gene unclear. This clonotype was sampled from a human patient who received an intestinal transplant. The sample was alloreactive CD8+ T cells from a mixed lymphocyte reaction culture, taken before intestinal transplant. Sample subset: CFSE-low proliferating T cells sorted from roughly 6-day pre-transplant mixed lymphocyte reaction (GvH or HvG direction). The CDR3 is CASSQDRGNTIYF. CDR3 DNA: TGCGCCAGCAGCCAAGATCGGGGAAACACCATATATTTT.